This T cell receptor beta chain appears in the sequencing data of a study of vaccination and CD4 T cells after COVID-19. At the level of the study: Stimulation of cells relied on overlapping spike peptides derived from SARS-CoV-2, HCoV-NL63, HCoV-OC43 and HCoV-229E.

The Oncomine TCR Beta short-read assay sequenced DNA from cultured CD4+ T cells. TCRdb ran MiXCR on the PCR reads and lists one entry per CDR3 protein. The sample has 13,000 or so distinct CDR3 sequences, about 50% seen once. From germline, CDR1 is KGHSH and CDR2 LQKENI. V shed 10 bases, J shed 3 bases, and the junction held 5 bases outside the gene matches. This CDR3 comprises 13 residues. For this clonotype: Its antigen is unidentified.

Treatment specified: roughly 10-day PBMC culture with coronavirus spike peptide pools or control peptides (ViraFEST assay). Peptide pool stimulation in ViraFEST expanded antigen-specific T cells, whose TCRs were then sequenced. Some 2 million PBMCs were grown per well alongside about 10 IU/ml IL-2 and 7.5 to 10 ug/ml peptide pools. This clonotype was obtained from a human donor who had recovered from COVID-19. The sequencing sample was made of CD4+ T cells from blood, cultured in vitro. This chain joins TRBV18 and TRBJ2-5; 10 bases match TRBD2. The CDR3 is CATSSGGKETQYF. The DNA for the CDR3 is TGTGCCACCTCTAGCGGGGGTAAAGAGACCCAGTACTTC.